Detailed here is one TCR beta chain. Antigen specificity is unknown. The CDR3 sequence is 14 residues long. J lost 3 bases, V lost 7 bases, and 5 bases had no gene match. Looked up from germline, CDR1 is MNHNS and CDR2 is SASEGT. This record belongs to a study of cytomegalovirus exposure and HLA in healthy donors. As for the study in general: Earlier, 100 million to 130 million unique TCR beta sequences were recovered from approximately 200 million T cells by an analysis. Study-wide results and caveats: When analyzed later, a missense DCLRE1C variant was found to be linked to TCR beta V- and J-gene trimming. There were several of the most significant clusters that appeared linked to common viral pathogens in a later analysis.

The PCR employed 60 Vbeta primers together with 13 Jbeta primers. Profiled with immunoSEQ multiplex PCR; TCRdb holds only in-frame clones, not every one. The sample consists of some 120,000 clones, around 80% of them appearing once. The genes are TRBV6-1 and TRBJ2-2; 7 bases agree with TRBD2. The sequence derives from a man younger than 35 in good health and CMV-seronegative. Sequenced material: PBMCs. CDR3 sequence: CASTLAADTGELFF. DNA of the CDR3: TGTGCCAGCACTCTAGCGGCCGACACCGGGGAGCTGTTTTTT.